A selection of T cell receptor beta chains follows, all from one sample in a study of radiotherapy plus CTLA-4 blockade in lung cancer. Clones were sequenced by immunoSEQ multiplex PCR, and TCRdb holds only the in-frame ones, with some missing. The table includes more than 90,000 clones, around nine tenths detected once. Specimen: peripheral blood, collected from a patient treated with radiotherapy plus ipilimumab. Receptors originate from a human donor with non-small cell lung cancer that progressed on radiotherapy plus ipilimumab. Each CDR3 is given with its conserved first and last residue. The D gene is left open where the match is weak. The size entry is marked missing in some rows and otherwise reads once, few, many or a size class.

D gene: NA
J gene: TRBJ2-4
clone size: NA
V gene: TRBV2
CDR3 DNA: TGTGCCAGCAGTGAAAGCGCCAAAAACATTCAGTACTTC
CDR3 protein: CASSESAKNIQYF

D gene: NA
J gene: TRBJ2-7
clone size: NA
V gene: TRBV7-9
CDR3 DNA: TGTGCCAGCAGCGAGGACAGCCTGTTCTCCTACGAGCAGTACTTC
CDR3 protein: CASSEDSLFSYEQYF

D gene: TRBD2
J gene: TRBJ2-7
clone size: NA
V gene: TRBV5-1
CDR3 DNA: TGCGCCAGCAGCTTGGGCCCTAGCGGGAGCTACGAGCAGTACTTC
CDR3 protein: CASSLGPSGSYEQYF

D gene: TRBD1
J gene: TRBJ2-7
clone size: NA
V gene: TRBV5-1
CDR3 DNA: TGCGCCAGCAGCTTGGAGAGGACAGGGACCCTACCCTACGAGCAGTACTTC
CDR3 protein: CASSLERTGTLPYEQYF

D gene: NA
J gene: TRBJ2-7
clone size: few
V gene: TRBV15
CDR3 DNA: TGTGCCACCAGCAGAGACTTCACGTGGTACGAGCAGTACTTC
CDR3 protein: CATSRDFTWYEQYF

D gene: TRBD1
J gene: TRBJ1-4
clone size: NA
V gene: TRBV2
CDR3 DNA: TGTGCCACACCGGACAGGGAGGATGAAAAACTGTTTTTT
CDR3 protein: CATPDREDEKLFF

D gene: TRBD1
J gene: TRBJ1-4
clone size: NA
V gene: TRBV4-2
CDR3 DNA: TGTGCCAGCAGCCAACGGGGACAGTCCAATGAAAAACTGTTTTTT
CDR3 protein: CASSQRGQSNEKLFF

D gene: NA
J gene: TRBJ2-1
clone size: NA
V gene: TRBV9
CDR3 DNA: TGTGCCAGCAGCTCCACCGGGGGTACCTACAATGAGCAGTTCTTC
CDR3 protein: CASSSTGGTYNEQFF

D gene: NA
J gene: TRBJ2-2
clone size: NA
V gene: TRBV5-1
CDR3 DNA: TGCGCCAGCAGCTTGTCACTGGCCACCGGGGAGCTGTTTTTT
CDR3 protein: CASSLSLATGELFF

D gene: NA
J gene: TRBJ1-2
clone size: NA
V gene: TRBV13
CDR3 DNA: TGTGCCAGCAGTCTTCCCCAGGGACCAGAAGGTGGCTACACCTTC
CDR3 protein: CASSLPQGPEGGYTF

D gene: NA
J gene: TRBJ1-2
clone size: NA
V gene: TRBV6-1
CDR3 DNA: TGTGCCAGCAGTGAACAGGGAAGCTATGGCTACACCTTC
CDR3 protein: CASSEQGSYGYTF

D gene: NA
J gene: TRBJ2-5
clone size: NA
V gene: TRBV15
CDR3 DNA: TGTGCCACCAGCAGAGATCTTCTCCTACAAGAGACCCAGTACTTC
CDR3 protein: CATSRDLLLQETQYF

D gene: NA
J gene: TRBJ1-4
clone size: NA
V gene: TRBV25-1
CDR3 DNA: TGTGCCAGCAGTCCGGGGGCCGGAATTGGGGGAAAACTGTTTTTT
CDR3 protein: CASSPGAGIGGKLFF

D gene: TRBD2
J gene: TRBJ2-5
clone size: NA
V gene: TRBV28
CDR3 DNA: TGTGCCAGCAGTCCGTTCTGGACTAGCGGGGTTTTGTACCAAGAGACCCAGTACTTC
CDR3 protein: CASSPFWTSGVLYQETQYF

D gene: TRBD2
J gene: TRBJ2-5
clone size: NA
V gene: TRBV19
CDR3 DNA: TGTGCCAGTAGTACGGCTAGCGGGGGCCAAGAGACCCAGTACTTC
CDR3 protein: CASSTASGGQETQYF

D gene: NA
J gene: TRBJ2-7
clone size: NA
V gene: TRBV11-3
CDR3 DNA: TGTGCCAGCAGCTCACCCACAAGCGAGCAGTACTTC
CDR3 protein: CASSSPTSEQYF

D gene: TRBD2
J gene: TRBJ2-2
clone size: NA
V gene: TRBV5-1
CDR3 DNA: TGCGCCAGCAGCTCGGGGAGTTTAGCGGGAGGGCCCGGCACCGGGGAGCTGTTTTTT
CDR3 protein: CASSSGSLAGGPGTGELFF

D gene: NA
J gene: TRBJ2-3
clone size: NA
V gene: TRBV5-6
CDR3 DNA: TGTGCCAGCAGCTTGAAGGGTGTGGGCGCAGATACGCAGTATTTT
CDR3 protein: CASSLKGVGADTQYF

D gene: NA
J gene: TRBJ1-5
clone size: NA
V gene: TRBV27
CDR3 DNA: TGTGCCAGCAGTTTAACAGGTGTAGCGCAGCCCCAGCATTTT
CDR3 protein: CASSLTGVAQPQHF

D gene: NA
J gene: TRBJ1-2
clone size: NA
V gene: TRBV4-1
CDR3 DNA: TGCGCCAGCAGCCGGATGGAGCGGGGAGCTAACTATGGCTACACCTTC
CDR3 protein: CASSRMERGANYGYTF

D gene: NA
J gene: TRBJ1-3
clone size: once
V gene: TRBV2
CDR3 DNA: TGTGCCAGCAGCGCCCTGAGGGGAATCTCTGGAAACACCATATATTTT
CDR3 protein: CASSALRGISGNTIYF